A selection of T cell receptor beta chains follows, all from one sample in a study of T cell responses to AZD1222 COVID-19 vaccine. Assay used: immunoSEQ multiplex PCR; TCRdb lists only in-frame clones, some missing. The repertoire consists of under 200,000 clones, with almost 95% occurring once and the leading ten covering about 9.3%. Sequencing used peripheral blood, obtained on day 0 of AZD1222 vaccination. Every receptor here comes from an adult in good health. Both conserved end residues are part of each CDR3. D genes are given only for firm matches. Clone size is shown for a subset of rows, as once, few, many or a class of expanded clone.

clone_size: -
d_call: -
v_call: TRBV18
cdr3_length: 13
j_call: TRBJ2-7
cdr3_nt: TGTGCCAGCTCACCCTCCGGCAGCTACGAGCAGTACTTC
cdr3_aa: CASSPSGSYEQYF

clone_size: -
d_call: -
v_call: TRBV7-2
cdr3_length: 13
j_call: TRBJ1-2
cdr3_nt: TGTGCCAGCAGCGCGAGGTCCGTCGGGGGCTACACCTTC
cdr3_aa: CASSARSVGGYTF

clone_size: few
d_call: -
v_call: TRBV29-1
cdr3_length: 12
j_call: TRBJ1-2
cdr3_nt: TGCAGCGTTGTAGACAGTAACTATGGCTACACCTTC
cdr3_aa: CSVVDSNYGYTF

clone_size: -
d_call: TRBD2
v_call: TRBV19
cdr3_length: 16
j_call: TRBJ2-3
cdr3_nt: TGTGCCAGTAGGACAACTAGCGGGGCCTTCACAGATACGCAGTATTTT
cdr3_aa: CASRTTSGAFTDTQYF

clone_size: -
d_call: -
v_call: TRBV3-1/TRBV3-2
cdr3_length: 15
j_call: TRBJ1-2
cdr3_nt: TGTGCCAGCAGCCTCAGCGGACGTACAAACTATGGCTACACCTTC
cdr3_aa: CASSLSGRTNYGYTF

clone_size: -
d_call: -
v_call: TRBV4-1
cdr3_length: 19
j_call: TRBJ1-4
cdr3_nt: TGCGCCAGCAGCCAAGAAACAACAGGGAGTAAGGGTCCTAATGAAAAACTGTTTTTT
cdr3_aa: CASSQETTGSKGPNEKLFF

clone_size: -
d_call: -
v_call: TRBV6-2/TRBV6-3
cdr3_length: 17
j_call: TRBJ1-1
cdr3_nt: TGTGCCAGCAGTTACTCGTTGGGGACTGTGGGGAACACTGAAGCTTTCTTT
cdr3_aa: CASSYSLGTVGNTEAFF

clone_size: -
d_call: -
v_call: TRBV28
cdr3_length: 14
j_call: TRBJ1-1
cdr3_nt: TGTGCCAGCAGCCCTAAGCCTACCAGGGGAGTTGCTTTCTTT
cdr3_aa: CASSPKPTRGVAFF

clone_size: -
d_call: TRBD2
v_call: TRBV5-1
cdr3_length: 17
j_call: TRBJ2-7
cdr3_nt: TGCGCCAGCAGCTTCCGGACTAGCGGGATGGGGTCCTACGAGCAGTACTTC
cdr3_aa: CASSFRTSGMGSYEQYF

clone_size: -
d_call: TRBD1
v_call: TRBV7-2
cdr3_length: 16
j_call: TRBJ2-3
cdr3_nt: TGTGCCAGCAGTTCAGGCGACAGGGTGATGACAGATACGCAGTATTTT
cdr3_aa: CASSSGDRVMTDTQYF

clone_size: -
d_call: -
v_call: TRBV6-1
cdr3_length: 15
j_call: TRBJ1-2
cdr3_nt: TGTGCCAGCACCCTCGACGGGGCGGGGAACTATGGCTACACCTTC
cdr3_aa: CASTLDGAGNYGYTF

clone_size: -
d_call: -
v_call: TRBV7-2
cdr3_length: 14
j_call: TRBJ1-1
cdr3_nt: TGTGCCAGCAGCTTAGGAAGGGTGAACACTGAAGCTTTCTTT
cdr3_aa: CASSLGRVNTEAFF

clone_size: -
d_call: -
v_call: TRBV5-4
cdr3_length: 14
j_call: TRBJ2-2
cdr3_nt: TGTGCCAGCAGCCCCATGTCCCTGCCCGGGGAGCTGTTTTTT
cdr3_aa: CASSPMSLPGELFF

clone_size: -
d_call: -
v_call: TRBV2
cdr3_length: 15
j_call: TRBJ1-5
cdr3_nt: TGTGCCAGCAACGCGGGTTATGAATACAATCAGCCCCAGCATTTT
cdr3_aa: CASNAGYEYNQPQHF

clone_size: -
d_call: -
v_call: TRBV24-1
cdr3_length: 15
j_call: TRBJ2-2
cdr3_nt: TGTGCCACCAGTGAGCAGGGGCTGAACACCGGGGAGCTGTTTTTT
cdr3_aa: CATSEQGLNTGELFF

clone_size: -
d_call: -
v_call: TRBV7-7
cdr3_length: 14
j_call: TRBJ2-7
cdr3_nt: TGTGCTAGCAGCCGTAGCGGTGGATCCTACGAGCAGTACTTC
cdr3_aa: CASSRSGGSYEQYF

clone_size: -
d_call: -
v_call: TRBV11-2
cdr3_length: 14
j_call: TRBJ2-7
cdr3_nt: TGTGCCAGCAGCTCCCTTAGGGGCGTAAACGAGCAGTACTTC
cdr3_aa: CASSSLRGVNEQYF

clone_size: -
d_call: TRBD1
v_call: TRBV4-2
cdr3_length: 17
j_call: TRBJ2-3
cdr3_nt: TGTGCCAGCAGCCAAGATCAGGCAGGGGGAAACACAGATACGCAGTATTTT
cdr3_aa: CASSQDQAGGNTDTQYF

clone_size: -
d_call: TRBD2
v_call: TRBV3-1/TRBV3-2
cdr3_length: 15
j_call: TRBJ2-5
cdr3_nt: TGTGCCAGCAGCCAAGAGGTAGCGGGAGCAGAGACCCAGTACTTC
cdr3_aa: CASSQEVAGAETQYF

clone_size: -
d_call: -
v_call: TRBV7-2
cdr3_length: 17
j_call: TRBJ1-6
cdr3_nt: TGTGCCAGCAGCTTAGATGGGACGAGCTCCTATAATTCACCCCTCCACTTT
cdr3_aa: CASSLDGTSSYNSPLHF

clone_size: -
d_call: -
v_call: TRBV5-6
cdr3_length: 14
j_call: TRBJ1-1
cdr3_nt: TGTGCCAGCAGCTTGGCAGGCATGAACACTGAAGCTTTCTTT
cdr3_aa: CASSLAGMNTEAFF

clone_size: -
d_call: TRBD1
v_call: TRBV2
cdr3_length: 14
j_call: TRBJ1-5
cdr3_nt: TGTGCCACCGCACAGGGGAATAGCAATCAGCCCCAGCATTTT
cdr3_aa: CATAQGNSNQPQHF

clone_size: once
d_call: -
v_call: TRBV4-3
cdr3_length: 15
j_call: TRBJ2-7
cdr3_nt: TGCGCCAGCAGCCAAGAAACGGATAGCTCCTACGAGCAGTACTTC
cdr3_aa: CASSQETDSSYEQYF

clone_size: -
d_call: -
v_call: TRBV4-3
cdr3_length: 15
j_call: TRBJ2-1
cdr3_nt: TGCGCCAGCAGCCAAATCCGGGGCCTCTACAATGAGCAGTTCTTC
cdr3_aa: CASSQIRGLYNEQFF

clone_size: -
d_call: -
v_call: TRBV5-3
cdr3_length: 14
j_call: TRBJ2-7
cdr3_nt: TGTGCCAGAAGCTGGACAGACCTACCCTACGAGCAGTACTTC
cdr3_aa: CARSWTDLPYEQYF

clone_size: -
d_call: TRBD1
v_call: TRBV4-2
cdr3_length: 15
j_call: TRBJ1-1
cdr3_nt: TGTGCCAGCAGCCAAGATACAGGGGTTTGGACTGAAGCTTTCTTT
cdr3_aa: CASSQDTGVWTEAFF

clone_size: -
d_call: TRBD1
v_call: TRBV7-6
cdr3_length: 17
j_call: TRBJ2-3
cdr3_nt: TGTGCCAGCAGCTTAAGACCGGGACAGGGGAGCACAGATACGCAGTATTTT
cdr3_aa: CASSLRPGQGSTDTQYF

clone_size: few
d_call: TRBD1
v_call: TRBV9
cdr3_length: 15
j_call: TRBJ2-7
cdr3_nt: TGTGCCAGCAGCGACAAGGGACAGGGTCCCTACGAGCAGTACTTC
cdr3_aa: CASSDKGQGPYEQYF

clone_size: few
d_call: -
v_call: TRBV6-7
cdr3_length: 14
j_call: TRBJ1-6
cdr3_nt: TGTGCCAGCAGTCCGCTGGGGGGGACTTCACCCCTCCACTTT
cdr3_aa: CASSPLGGTSPLHF

clone_size: -
d_call: -
v_call: TRBV19
cdr3_length: 15
j_call: TRBJ2-5
cdr3_nt: TGTGCCAGTAGTATAACTATCGACCAAAAAGAGACCCAGTACTTC
cdr3_aa: CASSITIDQKETQYF

clone_size: -
d_call: TRBD1
v_call: TRBV9
cdr3_length: 13
j_call: TRBJ2-7
cdr3_nt: TGTGCCAGCAGCAGGGGACAGGGGTACGAGCAGTACTTC
cdr3_aa: CASSRGQGYEQYF

clone_size: once
d_call: -
v_call: TRBV28
cdr3_length: 11
j_call: TRBJ1-2
cdr3_nt: TGTGCCAGCAGCCCCAGGGTCGGCTACACCTTC
cdr3_aa: CASSPRVGYTF

clone_size: -
d_call: -
v_call: TRBV28
cdr3_length: 17
j_call: TRBJ2-6
cdr3_nt: TGTGCCAGCAGTTTATTATGGTCCCCCTCTGGGGCCAACGTCCTGACTTTC
cdr3_aa: CASSLLWSPSGANVLTF

clone_size: -
d_call: TRBD1
v_call: TRBV28
cdr3_length: 14
j_call: TRBJ2-7
cdr3_nt: TGTGCCAGCAGTTCTACCGGGACAGGGTACGAGCAGTACTTC
cdr3_aa: CASSSTGTGYEQYF

clone_size: -
d_call: -
v_call: TRBV5-1
cdr3_length: 16
j_call: TRBJ2-7
cdr3_nt: TGCGCCAGCAGCCATGTCAAGGGGGGGGAGGCTGGCGAGCAGTACTTC
cdr3_aa: CASSHVKGGEAGEQYF

clone_size: -
d_call: TRBD1
v_call: TRBV19
cdr3_length: 14
j_call: TRBJ2-7
cdr3_nt: TGTGCCAGTAGTATGGGAATGGACAGGGGCGAGCAGTACTTC
cdr3_aa: CASSMGMDRGEQYF

clone_size: -
d_call: -
v_call: TRBV2
cdr3_length: 15
j_call: TRBJ2-2
cdr3_nt: TGTGCCAGCAAACGAACTGATCTTAACACCGGGGAGCTGTTTTTT
cdr3_aa: CASKRTDLNTGELFF

clone_size: -
d_call: TRBD1
v_call: TRBV28
cdr3_length: 16
j_call: TRBJ1-4
cdr3_nt: TGTGCCAGCAGTGCCTCTACAGGGGGAGGAGTTGAAAAACTGTTTTTT
cdr3_aa: CASSASTGGGVEKLFF

clone_size: -
d_call: -
v_call: TRBV30
cdr3_length: 14
j_call: TRBJ2-1
cdr3_nt: TGTGCCTGGAGTGTCGTGGGGGTTTCGGGTGAGCAGTTCTTC
cdr3_aa: CAWSVVGVSGEQFF